The 27 T cell receptor beta chains reported below all come from one sample, sequenced in a study of blood T cell repertoires in COVID-19. Measured with immunoSEQ multiplex PCR; TCRdb has only the in-frame clones, and not every one. The table lists 140,000 to 150,000 clones, 80% to 90% of them singletons, with roughly an eighth in the top ten. Material: peripheral blood. The source of these receptors is a man aged 18 to 30 with COVID-19, enrolled during active disease.

The chain couples TRBV30 to TRBJ2-3, with D possibly TRBD2 on 6 matching bases. Trimming removed 4 bases at V and 5 bases at J, with 10 bases between. This CDR3 is 12 amino acids long. Looked up from germline, CDR1 is GTSNPN and CDR2 is SVGIG (reference sequence). The CDR3 DNA sequence: TGTGCCTGGAACCTCGGGGGAGATACGCAGTATTTT. Its protein product is CAWNLGGDTQYF.

V gene TRBV5-4 combines with J gene TRBJ2-5; 8 bases align to TRBD1. This CDR3 spans 14 amino acids. From germline, CDR1 is SGHNT and CDR2 YYREEE (reference sequence). V trimming: 2 bases; J trimming: 4 bases; junction bases outside the gene matches: 4. CDR3 loop: CASSFPGGRETQYF. The CDR3, as DNA: TGTGCCAGCAGCTTTCCAGGGGGCAGAGAGACCCAGTACTTC.

The chain couples TRBV28 to TRBJ2-7, with D possibly matching TRBD1 (6 bases). Germline lookup yields CDR1 MDHEN and CDR2 SYDVKM. The CDR3 loop spans 12 amino acids. The V and J ends lost 6 bases and 11 bases respectively, with 17 bases between them. The chain's CDR3 is CASSPRGEIEYF. CDR3 nucleotide sequence: TGTGCCAGCAGCCCCAGGGGAGAGATTGAGTACTTC.

The V gene is TRBV6-1, the J gene TRBJ2-7; 11 bases agree with TRBD2. The CDR3 totals 15 residues. J lost 3 bases, V lost 2 bases, and 3 bases had no gene match. Germline values: CDR1 MNHNS, CDR2 SASEGT. The CDR3 DNA is TGTGCCAGCAGTGAAATTACTAGCGGGAGCTACGAGCAGTACTTC. Translation gives CASSEITSGSYEQYF.

CDR3 nucleotide sequence: TGTGCCAGCAGCGTGCCTGGGACAGGGGTCAATGAGCAGTTCTTC. It is translated as CASSVPGTGVNEQFF. The chain joins TRBV11-3 to TRBJ2-1, with 10 bases fitting TRBD1. This CDR3 contains 15 residues. The V segment lost 5 bases and the J segment 6 bases; nucleotides outside the gene matches: 7. Germline assignment: CDR1 SGHNT and CDR2 YENEEA.

The V call is TRBV6-5, the J call TRBJ1-5; possibly TRBD1 for D (5 bases). Per germline, CDR1 MNHEY and CDR2 SVGAGI. V lost 2 bases and J 7 bases, leaving 9 bases between the germline ends. CDR3 length: 13 amino acids. The CDR3, as DNA: TGTGCCAGCAGTTACGCAGGGCACCAGCCCCAGCATTTT. This translates into CASSYAGHQPQHF.

This chain joins TRBV30 and TRBJ1-1, with D possibly being TRBD1 (5 bases). V was clipped by 0 bases and J by 1 base, with 21 bases between them. The CDR3 extends over 18 amino acids. Germline CDR1 reads GTSNPN; CDR2 reads SVGIG (reference sequence). The CDR3 loop is CAWSVEASGIRKNTEAFF. The CDR3 DNA reads TGTGCCTGGAGTGTAGAGGCGTCAGGGATAAGGAAGAACACTGAAGCTTTCTTT.

The chain joins TRBV11-2 to TRBJ1-2; no firm D call. The germline gives CDR1 SGHAT, CDR2 FQNNGV. The CDR3 is 13 residues long. The V end was cut by 3 bases, the J end by 0 bases, with 5 bases between. The CDR3: CASSFSTNYGYTF. CDR3 nucleotides: TGTGCCAGCAGCTTCTCTACTAACTATGGCTACACCTTC.

A single count supports this clone. The chain uses TRBV5-6 and TRBJ1-5, with TRBD1 identical over 8 bases. The CDR3 consists of 16 residues. Looked up from germline, CDR1 is SGHDT and CDR2 is YYEEEE. V dropped 0 bases and J dropped 1; count of bases not matched to a gene: 3. The CDR3, as DNA: TGTGCCAGCAGCTTGGGGACAGGGTTAAGCAATCAGCCCCAGCATTTT. Its translation is CASSLGTGLSNQPQHF. Drawing the rest from reference TRBV5-6 and TRBJ1-5, the complete variable domain is DAGVTQSPTHLIKTRGQQVTLRCSPKSGHDTVSWYQQALGQGPQFIFQYYEEEERQRGNFPDRFSGHQFPNYSSELNVNALLLGDSALYLCASSLGTGLSNQPQHFGDGTRLSIL.

V and J are TRBV28 and TRBJ2-3; 10 bases fit TRBD2. Germline V gene data show CDR1 as MDHEN and CDR2 as SYDVKM. V lost 8 bases, J lost 2 bases, and 7 bases stayed unmatched. CDR3 length equals 15 residues. The CDR3, as DNA: TGTGCCAGCGAGCGGGAGGGCCAGGTCACAGATACGCAGTATTTT. It codes for CASEREGQVTDTQYF. Based on the CDR3 plus reference TRBV28 and TRBJ2-3, the full variable domain is DVKVTQSSRYLVKRTGEKVFLECVQDMDHENMFWYRQDPGLGLRLIYFSYDVKMKEKGDIPEGYSVSREKKERFSLILESASTNQTSMYLCASEREGQVTDTQYFGPGTRLTVL.

The chain combines TRBV11-2 with TRBJ2-5; 7 bases are a match to TRBD1. Germline lookup yields CDR1 SGHAT and CDR2 FQNNGV. The length of the CDR3 is 17 residues. Trimming at V came to 1 base and at J to 2 bases, leaving 10 bases not matched to a gene. The CDR3 is CASSLGPLQGWQETQYF. DNA of the CDR3: TGTGCCAGCAGCTTAGGACCGTTACAGGGGTGGCAAGAGACCCAGTACTTC.

J is TRBJ2-5 and V is TRBV4-3; D might be TRBD1 (7 bases). Germline V lookup: CDR1 LGHNA, CDR2 YSLEER. The CDR3 spans 16 residues. Trimming shortened V by 0 bases and J by 5 bases, and 16 bases separated the two germline ends. The CDR3 loop reads CASSQDRAGGRETQYF. The DNA for the CDR3 is TGCGCCAGCAGCCAAGATCGGGCAGGGGGGCGGGAGACCCAGTACTTC.

This clone was detected once. The chain is built from TRBV9 and TRBJ2-7; 10 bases match TRBD1. J gave up 5 bases and V 3 bases, and 11 bases lay outside the gene matches. The CDR3 contains 16 residues. Germline CDR1 reads SGDLS; CDR2 reads YYNGEE. This chain's CDR3 is CASSDDPGQGHDEQYF. Written as DNA, the CDR3 is TGTGCCAGCAGCGACGACCCGGGACAGGGGCATGACGAGCAGTACTTC.

This clone is a singleton in its sample. The chain carries TRBV7-9 and TRBJ1-2, with D possibly matching TRBD1 (5 bases). The CDR3 covers 12 residues. The V gene's germline CDR1 is SEHNR and CDR2 FQNEAQ (reference sequence). V shed 2 bases and J shed 4 bases, with 5 bases lying between them. The chain's CDR3 is CASSLTGYGYTF. In DNA, the CDR3 is TGTGCCAGCAGCTTAACAGGCTATGGCTACACCTTC.

CDR3 nucleotides: TGTGCCAGCAGTTTCAGATATGGCTACACCTTC. This encodes CASSFRYGYTF. The chain joins TRBV28 to TRBJ1-2; D is unclear. The CDR3 length is 11 residues. Germline-derived CDR1 and CDR2 are MDHEN and SYDVKM. V lost 3 bases and J lost 5, with 4 bases in between.

The chain has TRBV6-5 and TRBJ2-3; 7 bases agree with TRBD1. The CDR3 is made up of 15 amino acids. Trimming took 0 bases from V and 3 from J; bases not matched to a gene: 3. CDR1 MNHEY and CDR2 SVGAGI come from the germline V gene. The CDR3 spells CASSYSTGMTDTQYF. Here the CDR3 DNA reads TGTGCCAGCAGTTACTCGACAGGGATGACAGATACGCAGTATTTT.

The V call is TRBV6-5, the J call TRBJ2-7; 7 nucleotides align to TRBD2. From germline, CDR1 is MNHEY and CDR2 SVGAGI. CDR3 length: 11 residues. The junction had 2 bases not matched to a gene; V was cut back by 6 bases and J by 6 bases. The CDR3 sequence: CASRGRGEQYF. The DNA for the CDR3 is TGTGCCAGCAGAGGGAGGGGCGAGCAGTACTTC.

The chain links TRBV27 to TRBJ1-6; TRBD1 matches 7 bases. Looked up from germline, CDR1 is MNHEY and CDR2 is SMNVEV (reference sequence). The CDR3 length is 15 residues. V dropped 4 bases and J dropped 9; count of bases not matched to a gene: 9. CDR3 residues: CASSSTTGVGSPLHF. The CDR3 DNA reads TGTGCCAGCAGTTCGACTACAGGGGTGGGTTCACCCCTCCACTTT.

This clone has a handful of counts. V is TRBV30 and J is TRBJ2-1; 13 bases are a match to TRBD2. J gave up 8 bases and V 3 bases, and 1 base lay outside the gene matches. Per the germline V gene, CDR1 is GTSNPN and CDR2 is SVGIG (reference sequence). The CDR3 sequence is 13 residues long. CDR3 loop: CAWRLAGGDEQFF. CDR3 DNA sequence: TGTGCCTGGAGACTAGCGGGAGGGGATGAGCAGTTCTTC.

In its sample, this clone was seen once. The chain employs TRBV3-1 (or the pseudogene TRBV3-2) and TRBJ2-1; D is perhaps TRBD2 (6 bases). Germline V gives CDR1 LGHDT, CDR2 YNNKEL (reference sequence). V was pared by 1 base and J by 3 bases, with 13 bases between. This CDR3 region has 16 residues. The CDR3 here is CASSQGDWTGYNEQFF. CDR3 DNA: TGTGCCAGCAGCCAAGGGGACTGGACCGGCTACAATGAGCAGTTCTTC.

In the case of this clone: The DNA is omitted, as the CDR3 cannot be located on it reliably, and the CDR3 follows TCRdb's listing. The V call is TRBV7-2, the J call TRBJ1-4; the DNA was not used to check the table's D call, TRBD1. Per germline, CDR1 SGHTA and CDR2 FQGNSA. Inclusive of both ends, the CDR3 amounts to 14 amino acids. The CDR3 is CASSFGTGNEKLLF.

This chain uses TRBV11-2 with TRBJ2-7; 10 nucleotides line up with TRBD2. Germline CDR1 reads SGHAT; CDR2 reads FQNNGV. Trimming cost V 3 bases and J 0 bases; bases outside gene matches: 5. The CDR3 is made up of 16 amino acids. The CDR3 region is CASSFLAGVSSYEQYF. CDR3 bases: TGTGCCAGCAGCTTCCTAGCGGGGGTGAGCTCCTACGAGCAGTACTTC.

The chain links TRBV7-2 to TRBJ2-1; 8 nucleotides match TRBD2. There are 13 residues in the CDR3. V trimming: 6 bases; J trimming: 4 bases; junction bases outside the gene matches: 2. Germline loops: CDR1 SGHTA, CDR2 FQGNSA. CDR3 nucleotide sequence: TGTGCCAGCAGTATAGCGGGATACAATGAGCAGTTCTTC. Protein product: CASSIAGYNEQFF.

The gene calls are TRBV19 and TRBJ1-1; no reliable D call. CDR1 LNHDA and CDR2 SQIVND come from the germline V gene (reference sequence). CDR3 length equals 13 residues. V lost 5 bases, J lost 3 bases, and 10 bases lay in between. CDR3 DNA: TGTGCCAGTAGTTGGGCGGGGTACACTGAAGCTTTCTTT. The encoded protein is CASSWAGYTEAFF.

This chain joins TRBV10-3 and TRBJ1-2; D gene ambiguous. The V gene's germline CDR1 is ENHRY and CDR2 SYGVKD. The CDR3 is 13 amino acids. V lost 4 bases to trimming and J lost 3 bases, with 9 bases between them. CDR3 bases: TGTGCCATCAGTGGGGCGCCGGACTATGGCTACACCTTC. Its protein product is CAISGAPDYGYTF.

CDR3 protein: CASSLVGEEKTQYF. The CDR3 bases are TGTGCCAGCAGCTTAGTCGGCGAGGAAAAGACCCAGTACTTC. The chain is built from TRBV7-9 and TRBJ2-5; D gene ambiguous. Trimming stripped 1 base from V and 6 bases from J, with 12 bases between. Germline-derived CDR1 and CDR2 are SEHNR and FQNEAQ (reference sequence). The CDR3 has 14 residues.

The chain carries TRBV24-1 and TRBJ2-3; a weak D match, TRBD2 (6 bases). V lost 1 base and J lost 7, with 8 bases in between. CDR3 length: 13 residues. Per the germline V gene, CDR1 is KGHDR and CDR2 is SFDVKD. DNA for the CDR3: TGTGCCACCAGTGATTTTCGGGGGTATACGCAGTATTTT. This gives the protein CATSDFRGYTQYF.